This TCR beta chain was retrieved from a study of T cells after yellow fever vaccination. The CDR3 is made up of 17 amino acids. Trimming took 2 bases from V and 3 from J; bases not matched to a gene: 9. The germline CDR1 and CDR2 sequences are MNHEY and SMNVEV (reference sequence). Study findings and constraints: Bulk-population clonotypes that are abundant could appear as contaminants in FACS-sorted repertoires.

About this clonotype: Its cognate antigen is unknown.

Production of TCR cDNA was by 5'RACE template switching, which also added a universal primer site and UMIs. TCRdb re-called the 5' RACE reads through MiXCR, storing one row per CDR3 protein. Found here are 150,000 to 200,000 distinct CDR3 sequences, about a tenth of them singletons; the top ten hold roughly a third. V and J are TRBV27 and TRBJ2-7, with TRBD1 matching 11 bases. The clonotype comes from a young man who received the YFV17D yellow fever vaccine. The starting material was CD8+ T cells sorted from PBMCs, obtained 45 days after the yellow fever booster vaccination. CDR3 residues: CASSLGPGTGGRYEQYF. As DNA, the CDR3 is TGTGCCAGCAGTTTAGGACCCGGGACAGGGGGTCGCTACGAGCAGTACTTC.